The entry that follows covers one T cell receptor (beta chain) sequence. This sample is part of a study of blood T cells in healthy people across ages. The junction had 8 bases not matched to a gene; V was cut back by 2 bases and J by 5 bases. Germline lookup yields CDR1 SGHVS and CDR2 FQNEAQ. The CDR3 loop spans 15 amino acids. It was with a sample-barcoded 5' primer and a J-beta primer mix that a second PCR of about 6 to 11 cycles was run. Using its own MiXCR run on the 5' RACE reads, TCRdb lists one record per CDR3 protein. This table holds 1.5 million to 2 million distinct CDR3 sequences, around 48% found once.

This clonotype was obtained from a woman aged 40 to 50 in good health. The sample comprised blood. The chain couples TRBV7-8 to TRBJ2-5, with 7 nucleotides matching TRBD1. CDR3 bases: TGTGCCAGCAGCTTATACGACAGGGAGAGGGAGACCCAGTACTTC. Its protein is CASSLYDRERETQYF.